The rows below give T cell receptor beta chains drawn from one sample of a study of beta chain features in type 1 diabetes. The data were produced by immunoSEQ multiplex PCR, yet TCRdb's version contains in-frame clones alone and is incomplete. Among 120,000 or so clones listed, 15% to 20% were seen once. Sequenced input: central memory CD4+ T cells from blood. All receptors derive from a man in his late teens or twenties with type 1 diabetes. CDR3s include the opening cysteine and the closing phenylalanine or tryptophan. Fields, in order: J gene, D gene, CDR3 length, V gene, CDR3 protein. D genes are given only for firm matches.

TRBJ1-1 | . | 12 | TRBV29-1 | CSVLRENTEAFF
TRBJ2-1 | . | 10 | TRBV2 | CASSSGLQFF
TRBJ2-7 | . | 12 | TRBV25-1 | CASGRHSYEQYF
TRBJ2-7 | TRBD1 | 15 | TRBV6-5 | CASSRNRDRGGEQYF
TRBJ1-5 | . | 17 | TRBV29-1 | CSVEDPREVNFNQPQHF
TRBJ2-3 | . | 16 | TRBV30 | CAWTSGGGFSTDTQYF
TRBJ2-2 | . | 15 | TRBV7-2 | CASSLILADTGELFF
TRBJ2-2 | . | 15 | TRBV5-1 | CASSLGQQNTGELFF
TRBJ2-6 | TRBD1 | 19 | TRBV18 | CASSPGVGQDHSGANVLTF
TRBJ2-1 | . | 15 | TRBV5-6 | CASSLTRDSPNEQFF